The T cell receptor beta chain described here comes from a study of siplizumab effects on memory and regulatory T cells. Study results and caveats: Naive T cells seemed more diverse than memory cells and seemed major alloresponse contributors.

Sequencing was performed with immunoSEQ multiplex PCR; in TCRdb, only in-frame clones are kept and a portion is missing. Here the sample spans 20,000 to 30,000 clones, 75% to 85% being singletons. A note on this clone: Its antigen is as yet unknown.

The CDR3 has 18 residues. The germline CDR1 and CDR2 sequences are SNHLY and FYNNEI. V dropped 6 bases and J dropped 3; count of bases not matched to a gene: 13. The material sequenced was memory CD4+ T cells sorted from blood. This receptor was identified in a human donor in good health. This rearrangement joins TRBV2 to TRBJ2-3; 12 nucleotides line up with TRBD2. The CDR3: CASRARSGLAGGTDTQYF. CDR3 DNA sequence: TGTGCCAGCAGGGCCCGGAGCGGGCTAGCGGGAGGGACAGATACGCAGTATTTT.